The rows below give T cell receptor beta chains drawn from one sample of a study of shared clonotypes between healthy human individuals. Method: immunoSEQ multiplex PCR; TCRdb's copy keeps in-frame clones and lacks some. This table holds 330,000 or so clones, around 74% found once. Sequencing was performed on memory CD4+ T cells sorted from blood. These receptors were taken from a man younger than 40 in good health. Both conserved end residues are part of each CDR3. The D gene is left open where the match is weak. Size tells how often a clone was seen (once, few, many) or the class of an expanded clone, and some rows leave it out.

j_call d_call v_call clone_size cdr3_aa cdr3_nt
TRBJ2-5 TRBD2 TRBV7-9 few CASSPGVKLALQETQYF TGTGCCAGCAGCCCCGGAGTCAAACTAGCGCTGCAAGAGACCCAGTACTTC
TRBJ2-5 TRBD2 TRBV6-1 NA CASSEGASGSGWETQYF TGTGCCAGCAGTGAAGGGGCTAGCGGGAGCGGGTGGGAGACCCAGTACTTC
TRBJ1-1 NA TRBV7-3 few CASSLGTGTEAFF TGTGCCAGCAGCTTAGGCACGGGTACTGAAGCTTTCTTT
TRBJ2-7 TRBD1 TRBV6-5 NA CASSPGWLTGSDYF TGTGCCAGCAGTCCCGGATGGTTGACAGGGAGTGACTACTTC
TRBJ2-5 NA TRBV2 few CASSLRKLGRAETQYF TGTGCCAGCAGCCTTCGGAAACTAGGAAGGGCAGAGACCCAGTACTTC
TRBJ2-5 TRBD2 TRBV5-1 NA CASSGASGGETQYF TGCGCCAGCAGCGGAGCTAGCGGAGGAGAGACCCAGTACTTC
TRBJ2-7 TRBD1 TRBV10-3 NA CAISEKKGQGASYEQYF TGTGCCATCAGTGAGAAAAAGGGACAGGGGGCCTCCTACGAGCAGTACTTC
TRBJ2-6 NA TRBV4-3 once CASSQHTGGSGANVLTF TGCGCCAGCAGCCAACACACCGGTGGATCTGGGGCCAACGTCCTGACTTTC
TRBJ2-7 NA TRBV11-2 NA CASSLAVGTYEQYF TGTGCCAGCAGCTTAGCGGTAGGGACCTACGAGCAGTACTTC
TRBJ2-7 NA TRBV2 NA CATAWDDSYEQYF TGTGCCACCGCCTGGGACGATTCCTACGAGCAGTACTTC
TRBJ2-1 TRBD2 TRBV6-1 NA CASSQGGRGFF TGTGCCAGCTCGCAAGGCGGGAGAGGGTTCTTC
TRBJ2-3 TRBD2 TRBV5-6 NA CATRLAGRADTQYF TGTGCCACCAGACTAGCGGGAAGGGCAGATACGCAGTATTTT
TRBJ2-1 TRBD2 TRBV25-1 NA CASSEYPGTSGTYNEQFF TGTGCCAGCAGTGAATATCCAGGGACTAGCGGCACCTACAATGAGCAGTTCTTC
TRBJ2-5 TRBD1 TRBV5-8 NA CASRLTGLETQYF TGTGCCAGCAGGTTGACAGGGTTAGAGACCCAGTACTTC
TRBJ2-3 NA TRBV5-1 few CASSFSFWSTDTQYF TGCGCCAGCAGCTTCTCGTTTTGGAGCACAGATACGCAGTATTTT
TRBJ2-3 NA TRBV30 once CAFQLGVRADTQYF TGTGCCTTCCAGTTGGGCGTCCGGGCAGATACGCAGTATTTT
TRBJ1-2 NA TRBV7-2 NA CASSFREAFYTF TGTGCCAGCAGCTTCAGGGAGGCCTTCTACACCTTC
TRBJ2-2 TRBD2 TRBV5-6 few CASTNPGLAGTGELFF TGTGCCAGCACCAATCCGGGACTAGCCGGAACCGGGGAGCTGTTTTTT
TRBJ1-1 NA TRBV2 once CASTPPTGTGTEAFF TGTGCCAGCACCCCCCCCACAGGGACGGGCACTGAAGCTTTCTTT
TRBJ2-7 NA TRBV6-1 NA CASSERYYEQYF TGTGCCAGCAGTGAACGCTATTACGAGCAGTACTTC
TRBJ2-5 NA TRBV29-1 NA CSVLSLETQYF TGCAGCGTTCTCAGCTTGGAGACCCAGTACTTC
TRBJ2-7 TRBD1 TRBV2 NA CASAGLTGGSEQYF TGTGCCAGCGCCGGACTGACAGGGGGCTCCGAGCAGTACTTC
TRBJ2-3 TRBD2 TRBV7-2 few CASSLDRAGGTDTQYF TGTGCCAGCAGCTTAGATAGGGCGGGAGGCACAGATACGCAGTATTTT
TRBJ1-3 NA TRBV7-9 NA CASSPWDGGSGNTIYF TGTGCCAGCAGCCCGTGGGACGGTGGCTCTGGAAACACCATATATTTT
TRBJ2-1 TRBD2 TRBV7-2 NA CASSLIRASGSYEQFF TGTGCCAGCAGCTTAATTCGGGCTAGCGGGAGCTATGAGCAGTTCTTC
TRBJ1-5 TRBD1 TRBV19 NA CASRRVATGALGQPQHF TGTGCCAGCCGACGGGTCGCGACAGGGGCCCTTGGTCAGCCCCAGCATTTT
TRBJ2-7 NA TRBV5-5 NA CASSGTTAFYEQYF TGTGCCAGCAGCGGGACAACAGCTTTCTACGAGCAGTACTTC
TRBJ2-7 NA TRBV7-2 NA CASSLNPGLDDF TGTGCCAGCAGCTTAAACCCCGGACTCGACGACTTC
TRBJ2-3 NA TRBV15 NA CATSRGQSGPIWDTQYF TGTGCCACCAGCAGGGGGCAAAGCGGGCCCATTTGGGATACGCAGTATTTT
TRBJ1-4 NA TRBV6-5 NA CASSSLRGSTNEKLFF TGTGCCAGCAGTTCCTTGAGGGGGTCAACTAATGAAAAACTGTTTTTT
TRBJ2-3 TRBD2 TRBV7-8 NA CASSLGPRLAGDTQYF TGTGCCAGCAGCCTCGGTCCCCGACTAGCAGGAGATACGCAGTATTTT
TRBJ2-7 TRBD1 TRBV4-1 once CASSHVRTGLGYEQYF TGCGCCAGCAGCCACGTAAGGACAGGGTTGGGCTACGAGCAGTACTTC
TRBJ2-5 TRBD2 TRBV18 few CASSPKSGAQETQYF TGTGCCAGCTCACCGAAGAGCGGGGCACAAGAGACCCAGTACTTC
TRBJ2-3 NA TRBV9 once CASSDITDTQYF TGTGCCAGCAGCGACATCACAGATACGCAGTATTTT
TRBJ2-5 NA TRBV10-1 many CASSESLTGTQYF TGCGCCAGCAGTGAGTCTCTTACAGGGACCCAGTACTTC
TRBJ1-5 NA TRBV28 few CASSFPGANQPQHF TGTGCCAGCAGTTTCCCGGGGGCCAATCAGCCCCAGCATTTT
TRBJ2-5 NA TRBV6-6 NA CASSRDPRETQYF TGTGCCAGCAGTAGGGACCCTCGGGAGACCCAGTACTTC
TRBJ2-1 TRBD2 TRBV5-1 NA CASSKMAGTSGHNEQFF TGCGCCAGCAGCAAAATGGCCGGGACTAGCGGCCACAATGAGCAGTTCTTC
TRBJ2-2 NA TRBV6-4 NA CASSDVGELFF TGTGCCAGCAGTGACGTAGGGGAGCTGTTTTTT
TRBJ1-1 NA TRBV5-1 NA CASSPGPQNTEAFF TGCGCCAGCAGCCCGGGACCCCAGAACACTGAAGCTTTCTTT
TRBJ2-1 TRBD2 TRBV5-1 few CASSPASGSDEQFF TGCGCCAGCAGCCCGGCTAGCGGGAGCGATGAGCAGTTCTTC
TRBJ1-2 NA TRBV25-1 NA CASSESSVVGGYTF TGTGCCAGCAGTGAATCCAGCGTGGTAGGTGGCTACACCTTC
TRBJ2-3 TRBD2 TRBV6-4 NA CASSDSFQRGNTDTQYF TGTGCCAGCAGTGACTCTTTTCAGCGGGGAAACACAGATACGCAGTATTTT
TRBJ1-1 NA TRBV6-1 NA CASSDRRNTEAFF TGTGCCAGCAGTGATAGGAGGAACACTGAAGCTTTCTTT
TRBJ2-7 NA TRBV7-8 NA CASSLSQLSEKQYF TGTGCCAGCAGCTTAAGCCAACTGAGTGAGAAGCAGTACTTC
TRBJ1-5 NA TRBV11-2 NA CASSLGTGRNQPQHF TGTGCCAGCAGCTTAGGTACAGGACGCAATCAGCCCCAGCATTTT
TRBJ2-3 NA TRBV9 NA CASSDPSGTQYF TGTGCCAGCAGCGACCCCTCGGGGACGCAGTATTTT
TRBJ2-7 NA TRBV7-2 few CASSSSRVDGEQYF TGTGCCAGCAGCTCCTCCCGGGTTGACGGAGAGCAGTACTTC
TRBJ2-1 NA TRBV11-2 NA CASSLDGAETKGFF TGTGCCAGCAGCTTAGATGGGGCAGAGACGAAAGGGTTCTTC
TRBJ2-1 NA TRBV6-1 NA CASSERGRGRGSYNEQFF TGTGCCAGCAGTGAACGGGGGCGCGGCAGGGGCTCCTACAATGAGCAGTTCTTC
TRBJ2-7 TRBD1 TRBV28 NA CASSLTGIRDEQYF TGTGCCAGCAGCTTGACAGGGATTAGGGACGAGCAGTACTTC
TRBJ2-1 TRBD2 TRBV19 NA CASSIPGLASSEQFF TGTGCCAGTAGTATCCCGGGACTAGCGAGTTCCGAGCAGTTCTTC